This TCR beta chain was retrieved from a study of identifying expanded T cells in peripheral blood. Study-wide results and limits: Clone count variance between roughly two-week samples rose with total template count.

Healthy donors had no documented immune events, such as infections, while sampled. Sequencing used immunoSEQ multiplex PCR; TCRdb keeps in-frame clones, though not all of them. The data show approximately 58,000 clones, under 85% seen once. Germline V gene lookup returns CDR1 GTSNPN and CDR2 SVGIG (reference sequence). The V gene lost 0 bases and the J gene lost 5 bases, with 11 bases spanning the gap. CDR3 length: 14 amino acids. This clone was seen a single time. Its antigen is still unknown. This TCR derives from a person aged 18 to 70 in good health. The specimen sequenced was blood. The chain couples TRBV30 to TRBJ2-1; no definite D call. CDR3 nucleotides: TGTGCCTGGAGTGTATTAGATCTGAACAATGAGCAGTTCTTC. Its translation: CAWSVLDLNNEQFF.